This T cell receptor (beta chain) was captured by sequencing in a study of CD8+CD57+ T cells in acquired aplastic anemia. The patients chosen for sequencing had shown expansion of CD8+CD57+ cells (detected by flow cytometry). The cohort consisted entirely of patients having severe acquired aplastic anemia. Per the germline V gene, CDR1 is LNHDA and CDR2 is SQIVND (reference sequence). The germline V and J ends were trimmed by 7 bases and 1 base, with 11 bases remaining between them. The length of the CDR3 is 15 residues. This clonotype was counted ten times or more. Investigators profiled TCR beta VDJ and CDR3 from genomic DNA template. MiXCR, applied by TCRdb to the reads, yields one record per CDR3 protein. This table has around 500,000 distinct CDR3 sequences, roughly 34% appearing once.

Sample: sorted CD4+, CD8+, or CD8+CD57+ T cells (not recorded which) from PBMCs. This TCR derives from a human donor with aplastic anemia. The V call is TRBV19, the J call TRBJ2-6; tentative D call: TRBD2 (5 bases). The CDR3 nucleotides read TGTGCCAGTATGGGAAGAGGGTCTGGGGCCAACGTCCTGACTTTC. Translated: CASMGRGSGANVLTF.